The subject of this entry is one T cell receptor (beta chain). Its recognized antigen is unknown. No qualities accompany the bases; no much larger clone lies one base away. The cohort was made up of approximately 700 healthy bone marrow donors. At the time of sampling, every cohort member was nominally healthy, though immune exposures that went unrecorded were likely present. The donor was CMV seronegative and belonged to the group of 350 or so seronegative cohort members. Every donor gave a peripheral blood sample, and the peripheral blood mononuclear cells from that sample were used for TCR beta sequencing. The Qiagen DNeasy Blood Extraction Kit was used to extract genomic DNA from the blood cell samples. The library was generated by the immunoSEQ multiplex PCR assay. For the multiplex PCR, a mixture combining 60 forward primers for TCR Vbeta segments and 13 reverse primers for TCR Jbeta segments was used. Amplification of the CDR3 region of rearranged TCR beta genes was performed with a multiplex PCR assay on genomic DNA. On the Illumina HiSeq System, the amplified TCR beta libraries were sequenced as 87-base-pair reads. The authors processed their data as follows. In a later analysis, roughly 80 million unique TCR beta chains were counted across the roughly 610 repertoires, and around 10 million of these chains were shared by at least two donors. Raw reads were error-corrected and collapsed into unique sequences by a nearest-neighbor algorithm in which closely related sequences were merged to remove PCR and sequencing errors. CDR3 sequences were aligned to IMGT reference sequences to assign V, D and J gene segments. Each retained sequence needed at least a six-nucleotide match to both a V gene segment and a J gene segment. A rearrangement counted as productive if the CDR3 had no stop codons and remained in frame with V and J, and every other rearrangement counted as non-productive. Following IMGT convention, CDR3 was defined as the stretch from the second conserved V-encoded cysteine up to the conserved J-encoded phenylalanine. The earlier analysis of a few hundred of the donors excluded sequences that lacked an unambiguous match to a single V gene segment. In an earlier analysis of 587 of the donors, a V segment was called functional when productive rearrangements were above 56.7%, and segregating when the standard deviation between donors exceeded 5%. A statistical classification framework was built for diagnosing cytomegalovirus status from the catalog of TCR beta chain sequences. In a later analysis, V and J genes were assigned by comparing TCR nucleotide sequences against IMGT/GENE-DB human TR gene sequences. A later analysis assigned CDR3 sequences and most-parsimonious VDJ recombination scenarios with the TCRdist pipeline. In a later analysis, each TCR beta chain was defined by its CDR3 amino acid sequence together with its V-gene family, and reads lacking a unique V-gene family were excluded. A later analysis removed 550 to 650 highly shared, low-generation-probability nucleotide sequences to deal with suspected cross-contamination and a sequencing artifact. In a later analysis, a clonal expansion index for each public chain was calculated from normalized within-repertoire ranks of inferred template counts. A later analysis computed generation probabilities with a VDJ recombination model fitted to out-of-frame rearrangements, and checked the results against IGoR. In a later analysis, TCR-TCR, TCR-HLA and TCR-CMV co-occurrence was scored with hypergeometric tests, and a repertoire-size bias correction was applied to TCR pairs. In a later analysis, false discovery rates were estimated by permuting HLA or CMV assignments 20 times. In a later analysis, co-occurring TCRs were grouped using DBSCAN, with TCRdist sequence similarity added in when clustering inside HLA-allele-positive subsets. Repertoires with fewer than 30,000 or more than 120,000 public chains, plus five repertoires with anomalous nucleotide sharing, were excluded from co-occurrence clustering. The clones in this table, taken by TCRdb from immuneACCESS, are in-frame only. Not every clone is retained; where verified, under half of the shortfall comes from an unresolved V gene, and the cause of the rest is unknown. D and trimming come from the DNA, and the V and J calls and clone size come from that table. The sample contains approximately 170,000 clones, less than 75% of them found a single time. Together, the top ten hold around 1.5% of the sample.

The data are from a study of cytomegalovirus exposure and HLA in healthy donors (dated by TCRdb to about 2017). About the full investigation: An earlier analysis of 587 of the donors reported about 260 Gb of sequence data and 117 million unique TCR beta sequences obtained from around 180 million T cells. An early release that covered about 640 HLA-typed donors contained around 300 gigabases of sequencing data and about 84 million unique TCR sequences. The genetic ancestry cluster associated with self-reported Caucasian donors included roughly four fifths of the 398 genotyped donors. The aim of the study was to test whether cataloging public T cell receptors could identify signatures of past pathogen exposure. The study profiled the T cell repertoires of about 720 subjects by immunosequencing and related them to cytomegalovirus serostatus. In addition to the first cohort of 666 subjects, a separate validation cohort of around 110 different subjects was used. To predict cytomegalovirus infection status, the study combined high-throughput TCR immunosequencing, statistical association of individual TCRs with disease status, and machine learning. To study patterns of TCR occurrence, a later analysis re-analyzed previously published TCR beta repertoires from 650 to 750 donors and added high-resolution HLA genotyping. The later analysis used no new phenotypic data to find candidate immune exposures, relying instead on TCR beta sequences and their occurrence across donors. In an earlier analysis of a few hundred of the donors, high-throughput TCR beta sequencing was used to judge whether each TCR beta V gene segment behaved as functional or pseudogenic. Donor age, sex, ethnicity and CMV serostatus were collected together with the repertoire data. A later genetic analysis used genome-wide SNP genotypes for about 65% of the 666 donors, treating that subset as a discovery cohort. Every repertoire in the discovery cohort had been generated on one and the same sequencing platform. HLA typing included class I and class II loci at four-digit resolution. The number of typed donors differed by locus: 629-630 for A, B, C, DRB1 and DQB1; some 500 for DQA1; around 580 for DPA1; and some 450 for DPB1. Roughly 5 DR-DQ haplotypes were treated as single units for association and clustering because of strong linkage in the cohort. Among roughly 400 genotyped donors of the cohort, an average of about 240,000 unique TCR beta nucleotide sequences were sequenced per donor, roughly a sixth of them non-productive. Beyond this particular receptor, the publication reports: The earlier analysis of about 600 of the donors excluded approximately 17 rarely observed V segments, including chromosome 9 orphons, because counts were too low. Specific HLA alleles were associated with around 18,000 TCR beta sequences at a false discovery rate of 0.05 in a later analysis. In vitro tests confirmed that a few of the cytomegalovirus-associated TCR beta chains recognize cytomegalovirus antigens. In a later analysis, most CMV-associated TCR beta chains were found to appear HLA-restricted, with HLA associations seemingly driven largely by CMV exposure. While some public TCRs were present in many individuals, most TCR sequences turned up only very rarely across donors. In this cohort, only TCR beta chains were sequenced, and detectable features were limited by the absence of alpha or paired-chain data. Compared with equally common non-associated chains, HLA-associated TCR beta chains in a later analysis were more clonally expanded and had lower generation probabilities. A group of highly shared sequence variants was considered likely to be a technical artifact of the sequencing pipeline. A further reported finding was that TCR beta sequences accurately predicted the HLA-A and HLA-B alleles for most subjects in the first cohort. Sequencing depth was assumed to be roughly uniform across donors in the presence/absence analyses, though that assumption may not hold. Because the 87-base-pair reads could not distinguish some IMGT-functional V segments, including TRBV6-2 and TRBV6-3, those segments were excluded. Cytomegalovirus status was reported to be diagnosed by the classifier with high specificity and sensitivity in both the original and validation cohorts. According to a later genetic analysis, donors in an Asian-associated ancestry cluster had fewer N-insertions in productive TCRs than the roughly 660-donor mean. V-gene and J-gene trimming of TCR beta chains was associated with a missense DCLRE1C variant in a later genetic analysis, and the association was replicated in an independent cohort. Several of the top co-occurrence clusters appeared to be linked to parvovirus B19, influenza, CMV and Epstein-Barr virus, according to a later analysis. A total of fewer than 200 TCR beta chains were listed by the study as associated with cytomegalovirus. When HLA alleles, especially DR and DQ, strongly co-occurred, attributing TCR associations to individual alleles was difficult. In an earlier analysis of 500 to 650 of the donors, most TCR beta V segments appeared in productive rearrangements about 90% or about 30% of the time, broadly matching IMGT annotations. The authors suggested that the approach could potentially be extended to other disease states and immunological phenotypes. HLA typing was unavailable for some donors at each locus, so association tests used only the typed subset. CMV serostatus was the only immune exposure information available for the cohort. Correlated functional status among segregating V segments might be attributable to linkage disequilibrium, but an unknown experimental factor could not be ruled out. In a later analysis, the rate of TCR association differed among HLA loci, with DRB1 alleles having the most associated TCRs and HLA-C alleles having the fewest.

V sheds 2 bases and J sheds 8 bases, leaving 13 bases between their ends. The CDR3 runs 15 residues from the cysteine to the phenylalanine. CDR3 DNA only is kept here, 45 bases in frame from base 1. The germline V gene encodes CDR1 SNHLY and CDR2 FYNNEI. The source is a girl aged 10 to 17 in good health and CMV-seronegative. Sequenced input: PBMCs. The chain employs TRBV2 and TRBJ1-6, with no confident D gene call. CDR3 sequence: CASSEQSLADSPLHF. The DNA sequence reads TGTGCCAGCAGTGAACAGTCCCTAGCGGATTCACCCCTCCACTTT.